This is a list of T cell receptor beta chains from one sample in a study of T cell repertoires in cytomegalovirus infection. TCRdb reanalysed the reads using MiXCR and keeps one entry per CDR3 protein. Of around 900,000 distinct CDR3 sequences listed, 30% to 40% are singletons. Antigens of these TCRs are unknown. The specimen comprised cultured CD8+ T cells from PBMCs, sampled from culture after CMV antigen stimulation. Receptor source: a human donor in good health (CMV status not recorded). Some clones in this sample may be carry-over from other donors' samples. Each CDR3 is given with its conserved first and last residue. A D gene is named only where the DNA matches it firmly. Clone size is given for some rows only: seen once, a few or many times, or a class if the clone is expanded.

clone size,D gene,J gene,V gene,CDR3 protein,CDR3 DNA
-,-,TRBJ2-2,TRBV2,CASSDLGYTGELFF,TGTGCCAGCAGTGATCTGGGGTACACCGGGGAGCTGTTTTTT
few,-,TRBJ2-1,TRBV7-6,CASSIKVAGSYNEQFF,TGTGCCAGCAGCATCAAAGTCGCTGGGTCCTACAATGAGCAGTTCTTC
few,-,TRBJ2-7,TRBV7-2,CASSGPGSYEQYF,TGTGCCAGCTCTGGGCCAGGGTCCTACGAGCAGTACTTC
few,-,TRBJ2-3,TRBV4-2,CASSPPGDADTQYF,TGTGCCAGCAGCCCCCCCGGTGACGCAGATACGCAGTATTTT
few,-,TRBJ1-2,TRBV2,CASSEVVTANYGYTF,TGTGCCAGCAGTGAAGTTGTGACAGCGAACTATGGCTACACCTTC
-,TRBD1,TRBJ2-6,TRBV4-1,CASSQETGRHSGANVLTF,TGCGCCAGCAGCCAAGAGACAGGGCGGCACTCTGGGGCCAACGTCCTGACTTTC
few,TRBD1,TRBJ1-5,TRBV7-8,CASSPGTGAHQPQHF,TGTGCCAGCAGCCCGGGGACAGGGGCACATCAGCCCCAGCATTTT
-,-,TRBJ2-7,TRBV25-1,CASIGGPPLYEQYF,TGTGCCAGCATAGGGGGTCCTCCCCTCTACGAGCAGTACTTC
-,TRBD2,TRBJ2-1,TRBV19,CASSIELAGGREQFF,TGTGCCAGTAGTATAGAACTAGCGGGGGGGCGTGAGCAGTTCTTC
-,TRBD1,TRBJ2-4,TRBV2,CASRTGQAKNIQYF,TGTGCCAGCAGGACAGGGCAAGCCAAAAACATTCAGTACTTC
few,TRBD2,TRBJ2-1,TRBV19,CASSIYSGGANEQFF,TGTGCCAGTAGTATTTATAGCGGGGGGGCAAATGAGCAGTTCTTC
many,TRBD1,TRBJ2-1,TRBV7-9,CASSLVGQGAYNEQFF,TGTGCCAGCAGCTTAGTAGGGCAGGGGGCCTACAATGAGCAGTTCTTC
-,-,TRBJ1-2,TRBV5-8,CASTLGQFYTF,TGTGCCAGCACCTTAGGACAGTTTTACACCTTC
-,-,TRBJ2-1,TRBV15,CATSRGQGRGYNEQFF,TGTGCCACCAGCAGAGGGCAAGGCCGTGGGTACAATGAGCAGTTCTTC
few,-,TRBJ1-1,TRBV19,CASSEGISEAFF,TGTGCCAGTAGTGAGGGGATCTCTGAAGCTTTCTTT
-,TRBD2,TRBJ2-3,TRBV29-1,CSVESGLAGGFTDTQYF,TGCAGCGTTGAAAGCGGACTAGCGGGGGGGTTCACAGATACGCAGTATTTT
-,-,TRBJ1-4,TRBV10-3,CAISEWEQPNEKLFF,TGTGCCATCAGTGAGTGGGAGCAGCCTAATGAAAAACTGTTTTTT
few,TRBD1,TRBJ2-3,TRBV12-3/TRBV12-4,CASLNPGQGRAQEADTQYF,TGTGCCAGCCTTAATCCTGGACAGGGAAGGGCACAGGAAGCAGATACGCAGTATTTT
many,-,TRBJ1-1,TRBV7-8,CASSLAARATEAFF,TGTGCCAGCAGCTTAGCGGCCAGGGCTACTGAAGCTTTCTTT
-,-,TRBJ2-5,TRBV28,CAIRGETQYF,TGTGCCATCAGGGGAGAGACCCAGTACTTC
many,TRBD2,TRBJ2-7,TRBV7-6,CASSPRVAGAYEQYF,TGTGCCAGCAGCCCCAGGGTAGCGGGAGCCTACGAGCAGTACTTC
few,TRBD2,TRBJ2-3,TRBV12-3/TRBV12-4,CASSQIAGPVTDTQYF,TGTGCCAGCAGTCAAATAGCGGGGCCTGTCACAGATACGCAGTATTTT
-,-,TRBJ1-2,TRBV6-6,CASSYPAHPGYGYTF,TGTGCCAGCAGTTACCCGGCCCATCCGGGCTATGGCTACACCTTC
few,TRBD1,TRBJ2-5,TRBV7-8,CASSAVDREEFF,TGTGCCAGCAGCGCGGTGGACAGGGAGGAATTCTTC
few,TRBD2,TRBJ2-7,TRBV19,CASSWVTSGEQYF,TGTGCCAGTTCCTGGGTGACTAGCGGGGAGCAGTACTTC
few,-,TRBJ2-7,TRBV2,CASSEIQGTASYEQYF,TGTGCCAGCAGTGAGATTCAAGGGACCGCTTCCTACGAGCAGTACTTC
-,TRBD1,TRBJ2-2,TRBV24-1,CATSAPGTGNGELFF,TGTGCCACCAGTGCACCCGGGACAGGGAACGGGGAGCTGTTTTTT
-,TRBD1,TRBJ1-1,TRBV4-1,CASSQTGYAEAFF,TGCGCCAGCAGCCAGACAGGGTACGCTGAAGCTTTCTTT
-,-,TRBJ2-3,TRBV6-6,CASTLSWSDTQYF,TGTGCCAGCACCTTAAGTTGGTCAGATACGCAGTATTTT